The clone carrying this T cell receptor (beta chain) has a handful of counts. As originally analysed: Amplification of reference gene primers provided the estimated nucleated cell counts. Only in-frame clones appear in the TCRdb table, and some are missing; sequencing was by immunoSEQ multiplex PCR. Clone size and the V and J calls come from that table; the DNA yielded D and trimming. The sample lists about 120,000 clones, roughly three quarters occurring once. Germline CDR1 is LNHDA and CDR2 is SQIVND (reference sequence). This CDR3 is built from 15 residues. Trimming removed 0 bases from V and 8 bases from J, with 13 bases in between. This record comes from a study of blood T cell repertoires in COVID-19. Looking at the study overall: COVID-19 samples from acute and convalescent phases originated in the United States, Italy and Spain.

Source material: peripheral blood. This TCR was sampled from a woman of 80 years or more with acute or convalescent COVID-19. The chain joins TRBV19 to TRBJ1-4; D is possibly TRBD1 (6 bases). The CDR3 region is CASSIDPGHQEKLFF. The CDR3 nucleotides read TGTGCCAGTAGTATAGACCCGGGACACCAAGAAAAACTGTTTTTT. The full variable domain, completed using reference TRBV19 and TRBJ1-4, is DGGITQSPKYLFRKEGQNVTLSCEQNLNHDAMYWYRQDPGQGLRLIYYSQIVNDFQKGDIAEGYSVSREKKESFPLTVTSAQKNPTAFYLCASSIDPGHQEKLFFGSGTQLSVL.